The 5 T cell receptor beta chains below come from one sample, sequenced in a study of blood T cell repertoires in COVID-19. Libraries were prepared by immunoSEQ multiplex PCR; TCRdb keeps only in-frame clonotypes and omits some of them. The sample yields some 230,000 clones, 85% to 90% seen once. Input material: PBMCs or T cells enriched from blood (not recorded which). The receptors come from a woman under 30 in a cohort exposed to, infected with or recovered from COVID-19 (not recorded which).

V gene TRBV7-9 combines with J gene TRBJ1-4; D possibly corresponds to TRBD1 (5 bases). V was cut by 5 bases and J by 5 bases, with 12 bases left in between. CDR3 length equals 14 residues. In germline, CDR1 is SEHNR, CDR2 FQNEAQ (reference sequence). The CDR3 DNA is TGTGCCAGCAGCCCGCGGGGGGAAAATGAAAAACTGTTTTTT. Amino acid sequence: CASSPRGENEKLFF.

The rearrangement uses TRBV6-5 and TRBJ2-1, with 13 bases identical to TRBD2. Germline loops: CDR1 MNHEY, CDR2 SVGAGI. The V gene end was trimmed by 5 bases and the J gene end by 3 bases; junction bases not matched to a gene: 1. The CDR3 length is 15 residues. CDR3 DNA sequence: TGTGCCAGCAGTCGGACTAGCGGGGGCTACAATGAGCAGTTCTTC. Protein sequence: CASSRTSGGYNEQFF.

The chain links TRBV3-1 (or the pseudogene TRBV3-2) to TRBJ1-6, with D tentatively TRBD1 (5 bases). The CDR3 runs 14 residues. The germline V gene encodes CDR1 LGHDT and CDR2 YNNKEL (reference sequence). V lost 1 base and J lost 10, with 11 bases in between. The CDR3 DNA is TGTGCCAGCAGCCAAGTCCAGGGATGGTCACCCCTCCACTTT. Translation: CASSQVQGWSPLHF.

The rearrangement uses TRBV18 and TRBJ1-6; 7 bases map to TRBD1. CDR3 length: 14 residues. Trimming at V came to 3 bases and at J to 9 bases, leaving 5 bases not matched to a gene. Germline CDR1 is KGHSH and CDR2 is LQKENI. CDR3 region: CASSPTGASSPLHF. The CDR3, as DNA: TGTGCCAGCTCACCTACAGGGGCAAGTTCACCCCTCCACTTT.

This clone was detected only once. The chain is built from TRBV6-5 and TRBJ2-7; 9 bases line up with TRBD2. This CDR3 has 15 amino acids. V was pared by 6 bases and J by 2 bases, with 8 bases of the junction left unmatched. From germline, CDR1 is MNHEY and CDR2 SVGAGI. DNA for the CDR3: TGTGCCAGCAGCCGCCGGCGGGGGGGCCCCTACGAGCAGTACTTC. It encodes CASSRRRGGPYEQYF.